This T cell receptor (beta chain) was observed in a study of blood T cell repertoires in COVID-19. Turning to the study itself: The samples span acute and convalescent COVID-19 from the United States, Italy and Spain. Sources were T cells, B-cell-depleted T cells, or PBMCs; the material itself was cDNA or gDNA.

Original handling: Estimation of nucleated cell counts was performed using reference gene primer amplification. Here immunoSEQ multiplex PCR was the method, and the copy in TCRdb shows in-frame clones only, minus some. That table is the source of V, J and clone size, and D and trimming were worked out from the DNA. The repertoire holds 97,000 or so clones, with 82% as singletons. Sequencing was performed on peripheral blood. The receptor was derived from a man between 65 and 85 years old with active or convalescent COVID-19.

CDR3 sequence: CASSQAGLVTDTQYF. The CDR3 coding sequence is TGCGCCAGCAGCCAAGCGGGACTAGTCACAGATACGCAGTATTTT. The V call is TRBV4-1, the J call TRBJ2-3; 8 bases are shared with TRBD2. CDR1 is MGHRA and CDR2 is YSYEKL in the germline V gene. The CDR3 spans 15 residues. The trim removed 1 base at V and 2 bases at J, leaving 2 bases unmatched.